The 19 T cell receptor beta chains below come from one sample, sequenced in a study of T cell responses to AZD1222 COVID-19 vaccine. Only in-frame clones appear in the TCRdb table, and some are missing; sequencing was by immunoSEQ multiplex PCR. The data contain 130,000 to 150,000 clones, approximately 94% of them singletons. The sequencing used peripheral blood, collected on day 0 of AZD1222 vaccination. The source is an adult in good health.

This chain links TRBV11-1 with TRBJ2-7, with D tentatively TRBD1 (5 bases). Deletions cut 2 bases from V and 7 bases from J, with 15 bases between. Looked up from germline, CDR1 is SGHAT and CDR2 is FQDESV (reference sequence). The CDR3 spans 14 residues. In nucleotides, the CDR3 is TGTGCCAGCAGCTTACCGTATCAGGGTGGTGAGCAGTACTTC. It codes for CASSLPYQGGEQYF. The full variable domain, with the rest looked up from reference TRBV11-1 and TRBJ2-7, is EAEVAQSPRYKITEKSQAVAFWCDPISGHATLYWYRQILGQGPELLVQFQDESVVDDSQLPKDRFSAERLKGVDSTLKIQPAELGDSAMYLCASSLPYQGGEQYFGPGTRLTVT.

The CDR3 loop is CASSASPGLTEAFF. In DNA form, the CDR3 reads TGTGCCAGCAGCGCATCTCCGGGGCTCACTGAAGCTTTCTTT. The chain couples TRBV25-1 to TRBJ1-1, with D tentatively TRBD1 (5 bases). Trimming stripped 6 bases from V and 4 bases from J, with 15 bases between. CDR3 length equals 14 residues. Germline V gives CDR1 MGHDK, CDR2 SYGVNS.

The genes are TRBV7-8 and TRBJ2-7, with 9 bases matching TRBD1. V was clipped by 4 bases and J by 3 bases; unmatched bases: 16. In germline, CDR1 is SGHVS, CDR2 FQNEAQ. CDR3 length equals 18 residues. The CDR3 coding sequence is TGTGCCAGCAGCTCCAGGGGTGTCCTAGGACAGGGGAGCTACGAGCAGTACTTC. Protein sequence: CASSSRGVLGQGSYEQYF. Together with reference TRBV7-8 and TRBJ2-7, the CDR3 gives the full variable domain: GAGVSQSPRYKVAKRGQDVALRCDPISGHVSLFWYQQALGQGPEFLTYFQNEAQLDKSGLPSDRFFAERPEGSVSTLKIQRTQQEDSAVYLCASSSRGVLGQGSYEQYFGPGTRLTVT.

This chain connects TRBV5-6 to TRBJ1-6; 9 bases are shared with TRBD1. CDR1 is SGHDT, CDR2 YYEEEE, per germline. This CDR3 contains 14 residues. The trim removed 4 bases at V and 7 bases at J, leaving 3 bases unmatched. CDR3 nucleotides: TGTGCCAGCAGCCGGACAGGGGCAAATTCACCCCTCCACTTT. This sequence encodes CASSRTGANSPLHF.

The CDR3 sequence: CASSPPERLTDTQYF. Here the CDR3 DNA reads TGTGCCAGCAGCCCGCCGGAGCGTCTTACAGATACGCAGTATTTT. This chain joins TRBV5-6 and TRBJ2-3; no firm D call. This CDR3 is 15 amino acids long. Trimming removed 4 bases from V and 3 bases from J, with 15 bases in between. Germline loops: CDR1 SGHDT, CDR2 YYEEEE.

Only one count was recorded for this clone. This chain connects TRBV18 to TRBJ2-3; D is undetermined. Deletions cut 5 bases from V and 5 bases from J, with 20 bases between. The length of the CDR3 is 16 residues. The germline CDR1 and CDR2 sequences are KGHSH and LQKENI. CDR3 DNA sequence: TGTGCCAGCTCATCATCTAGATTGGATCTTGGAGATACGCAGTATTTT. Residues: CASSSSRLDLGDTQYF. The variable domain in full, completed from reference TRBV18 and TRBJ2-3, reads NAGVMQNPRHLVRRRGQEARLRCSPMKGHSHVYWYRQLPEEGLKFMVYLQKENIIDESGMPKERFSAEFPKEGPSILRIQQVVRGDSAAYFCASSSSRLDLGDTQYFGPGTRLTVL.

For the CDR3, the DNA is TGCAGCGTCGATCAGGGGGCGCTTACTACTGAAGCTTTCTTT. Translating gives CSVDQGALTTEAFF. This rearrangement joins TRBV29-1 to TRBJ1-1; 8 bases fit TRBD1. The trim removed 6 bases at V and 5 bases at J, leaving 11 bases unmatched. CDR3 length: 14 amino acids. Germline CDR1 reads SQVTM; CDR2 reads ANQGSEA.

The genes are TRBV5-8 and TRBJ2-2; 7 nucleotides align to TRBD1. The CDR3 runs 16 residues. Unmatched junction bases numbered 10, after V lost 4 bases and J lost 4 bases. CDR1 SGHTS and CDR2 YDEGEE come from the germline V gene. The CDR3 nucleotides are TGTGCCAGCAGCATTGACAGGGTCAGGTTCACCGGGGAGCTGTTTTTT. As protein: CASSIDRVRFTGELFF.

Details on this clone: This may be a read error: a much more frequent sequence differs by one nucleotide. The gene calls are TRBV7-9 and TRBJ2-1; D not certain. The CDR3 sequence is 11 residues long. From germline, CDR1 is SEHNR and CDR2 FQNEAQ (reference sequence). Trimming left V 4 bases short and J 7 bases short, with 5 bases between. The CDR3, as DNA: TGTGCCAGCAGCTCCGATAATGAGCAGTTCTTC. It yields the protein CASSSDNEQFF.

This clone appeared a single time. The chain couples TRBV2 to TRBJ1-1; perhaps TRBD1 as D (5 bases). The germline gives CDR1 SNHLY, CDR2 FYNNEI. This CDR3 has 14 amino acids. The V and J ends lost 6 bases and 7 bases respectively, with 18 bases between them. The CDR3 here is CASRVQGREGEAFF. The DNA of the CDR3 is TGTGCCAGCAGGGTTCAGGGCAGGGAGGGTGAAGCTTTCTTT.

The chain has TRBV6-1 and TRBJ2-6; possible D gene TRBD1, 5 bases. Looked up from germline, CDR1 is MNHNS and CDR2 is SASEGT. V lost 2 bases to trimming and J lost 2 bases, with 7 bases between them. CDR3 length: 15 residues. The CDR3 coding sequence is TGTGCCAGCAGTGAACAGGGAACTGGGGCCAACGTCCTGACTTTC. Residues: CASSEQGTGANVLTF.

Concerning this clone: Distinct nucleotide sequences in the sample also encode this CDR3. The CDR3 here is CASSPRGGTEAFF. For the CDR3, the DNA is TGTGCCAGCTCACCAAGGGGCGGCACTGAAGCTTTCTTT. V usage is TRBV18 and J usage is TRBJ1-1, with a possible D match to TRBD1 (5 bases). With 2 bases removed from V and 4 bases from J, the gap between germline ends came to 8 bases. There are 13 residues in the CDR3. The germline V gene has CDR1 KGHSH and CDR2 LQKENI.

This chain uses TRBV9 with TRBJ2-3; D is possibly TRBD1 (6 bases). The CDR3 has 14 residues. Between the trimmed V and J ends, which lost 4 bases and 3 bases, there was a span of 12 bases. Germline V gene lookup returns CDR1 SGDLS and CDR2 YYNGEE. DNA of the CDR3: TGTGCCAGCAGCCCTAGAGGACAGACAGATACGCAGTATTTT. Translated, it gives CASSPRGQTDTQYF. The full variable domain, completed using reference TRBV9 and TRBJ2-3, is DSGVTQTPKHLITATGQRVTLRCSPRSGDLSVYWYQQSLDQGLQFLIQYYNGEERAKGNILERFSAQQFPDLHSELNLSSLELGDSALYFCASSPRGQTDTQYFGPGTRLTVL.

The chain carries TRBV7-3 and TRBJ2-1, with 9 bases lining up with TRBD1. V lost 5 bases to trimming and J lost 10 bases; unmatched junction nucleotides: 12. CDR1 and CDR2 (germline): SGHTA, FQGTGA. The CDR3 is 15 residues long. The CDR3 loop is CASSRTLQGADEQFF. Written as DNA, the CDR3 is TGTGCCAGCAGCCGTACGTTACAGGGGGCGGACGAGCAGTTCTTC. Full variable domain (outside the CDR3, taken from reference TRBV7-3 and TRBJ2-1): GAGVSQTPSNKVTEKGKYVELRCDPISGHTALYWYRQSLGQGPEFLIYFQGTGAADDSGLPNDRFFAVRPEGSVSTLKIQRTERGDSAVYLCASSRTLQGADEQFFGPGTRLTVL.

The chain couples TRBV2 to TRBJ2-2; D remains ambiguous. In germline, CDR1 is SNHLY, CDR2 FYNNEI. This CDR3 is 14 amino acids long. Trimming shortened V by 7 bases and J by 2 bases, and 11 bases separated the two germline ends. CDR3: CASMGSYNTGELFF. Written as DNA, the CDR3 is TGTGCCAGCATGGGTTCATACAACACCGGGGAGCTGTTTTTT.

The V call is TRBV6-5, the J call TRBJ2-2; D uncertain. Germline-derived CDR1 and CDR2 are MNHEY and SVGAGI. The CDR3 is 15 residues long. The V end lost 6 bases, the J end lost 0 bases, and 11 bases lay between the germline ends. The CDR3 reads CASRRRNANTGELFF. The DNA for the CDR3 is TGTGCCAGCAGGCGACGCAACGCGAACACCGGGGAGCTGTTTTTT.

The chain combines TRBV28 with TRBJ2-7; 7 positions match TRBD2. The V gene's germline CDR1 is MDHEN and CDR2 SYDVKM. V trimming: 4 bases; J trimming: 7 bases; junction bases outside the gene matches: 10. The CDR3 spans 14 residues. CDR3 nucleotides: TGTGCCAGCAGTTCCGTGTGGGGGGGAATGGAGCAGTACTTC. Translated: CASSSVWGGMEQYF. Variable domain in full (rest from reference TRBV28 and TRBJ2-7): DVKVTQSSRYLVKRTGEKVFLECVQDMDHENMFWYRQDPGLGLRLIYFSYDVKMKEKGDIPEGYSVSREKKERFSLILESASTNQTSMYLCASSSVWGGMEQYFGPGTRLTVT.

The chain links TRBV25-1 to TRBJ1-4; TRBD1 matches at 8 bases. Germline assignment: CDR1 MGHDK and CDR2 SYGVNS. The CDR3 contains 14 residues. V dropped 3 bases and J dropped 7; count of bases not matched to a gene: 4. This CDR3 is CASSEQGAGEKLFF. CDR3 in DNA: TGTGCCAGCAGTGAGCAGGGGGCAGGTGAAAAACTGTTTTTT.

The chain combines TRBV18 with TRBJ2-7, with 7 bases matching TRBD1. CDR3 length equals 14 residues. CDR1 is KGHSH and CDR2 is LQKENI in the germline V gene. The trim removed 4 bases at V and 7 bases at J, leaving 10 bases unmatched. Written as DNA, the CDR3 is TGTGCCAGCTCACTCGGGACAGCATCACGGGAGCAGTACTTC. Translation gives CASSLGTASREQYF.